This T cell receptor (beta chain) derives from a study of T cells in Graves' hyperthyroidism and ophthalmopathy. There were TCR beta CDR3 regions amplified from RNA transcripts. The HTBI primer set drove a first-round RT-PCR of the TCR CDR3. TCRdb independently ran MiXCR on the multiplex PCR reads; one entry per CDR3 protein. Altogether roughly 570,000 distinct CDR3 sequences are present, 15% to 19% being singletons, with the ten largest covering around 6.6%. This clonotype was observed at least ten times. In making diagnoses, clinical symptoms, serum thyroxine and TRAb, thyroid ultrasound and orbital computed tomography were all used. Fresh peripheral blood, around 9.3 ml, was the source of the PBMCs. V trimming: 5 bases; J trimming: 0 bases; junction bases outside the gene matches: 3. CDR1 is DFQATT, CDR2 SNEGSKA, per germline (reference sequence). This CDR3 comprises 14 residues.

Sequencing was carried out using blood. The origin of this receptor is a woman aged 25 to 45 with Graves' hyperthyroidism. This chain uses TRBV20-1 with TRBJ2-2; 7 bases are shared with TRBD2. CDR3 sequence: CSAREDANTGELFF. CDR3 DNA sequence: TGCAGTGCTCGGGAGGACGCGAACACCGGGGAGCTGTTTTTT.